A selection of T cell receptor beta chains follows, all from one sample in a study of graft-versus-host responses after intestinal transplantation. These receptors have no identified antigens. Profiled with immunoSEQ multiplex PCR; TCRdb holds only in-frame clones, not every one. The sample carries tens of thousands of clones, 70% to 90% recorded once. The sample in question was unstimulated CD8+ T cells sorted from spleen or lymph node cells, obtained before intestinal transplant. The source of these receptors is a human donor who received an intestinal transplant. Both conserved end residues are part of each CDR3. The D gene is left open where the match is weak. The size entry is marked missing in some rows and otherwise reads once, few, many or a size class.

NA	TRBV11-2	NA	TRBJ2-3	14	CASSFGGRTDTQYF	TGTGCCAGCAGCTTCGGCGGCCGCACAGATACGCAGTATTTT
NA	TRBV28	NA	TRBJ2-1	16	CASSLVPWTESNEQFF	TGTGCCAGCAGTTTAGTCCCCTGGACAGAAAGTAATGAGCAGTTCTTC
few	TRBV5-1	NA	TRBJ2-1	15	CASSPWGWAYNEQFF	TGCGCCAGCAGCCCTTGGGGCTGGGCCTACAATGAGCAGTTCTTC
NA	TRBV4-2	TRBD2	TRBJ2-4	19	CASSLRLAEGGLAKNIQYF	TGTGCCAGCAGCCTTCGACTAGCGGAGGGGGGACTAGCCAAAAACATTCAGTACTTC
NA	TRBV4-2	TRBD2	TRBJ2-2	16	CASSQWGGREAGELFF	TGTGCCAGCAGCCAATGGGGCGGGAGGGAGGCCGGGGAGCTGTTTTTT
NA	TRBV28	TRBD1	TRBJ1-2	18	CASSSRIYRDRANYGYTF	TGTGCCAGCAGTTCCCGAATTTACAGGGACAGAGCTAACTATGGCTACACCTTC
NA	TRBV27	TRBD2	TRBJ2-2	15	CASRRGGVWTGELFF	TGTGCCAGCAGGCGGGGGGGTGTCTGGACCGGGGAGCTGTTTTTT
NA	TRBV5-1	NA	TRBJ1-2	13	CASSFFRGYGYTF	TGCGCCAGCAGCTTTTTCAGGGGCTATGGCTACACCTTC
NA	TRBV18	NA	TRBJ1-3	13	CASTVSPGSTIYF	TGTGCCAGCACAGTATCACCCGGGAGTACCATATATTTT
NA	TRBV4-1	NA	TRBJ1-3	15	CASSQNSPSGNTIYF	TGCGCCAGCAGCCAAAATTCTCCCTCTGGAAACACCATATATTTT
NA	TRBV27	TRBD2	TRBJ2-1	16	CASSPASRELHNEQFF	TGTGCCAGCAGTCCGGCATCGCGGGAGTTGCACAATGAGCAGTTCTTC
few	TRBV6-4	TRBD2	TRBJ2-3	14	CASSDSGGSDTQYF	TGTGCCAGCAGTGACAGCGGGGGATCAGATACGCAGTATTTT
NA	TRBV7-7	TRBD2	TRBJ2-1	17	CASSLETSGRCYNEQFF	TGTGCTAGCAGCTTAGAGACTAGCGGGAGGTGCTACAATGAGCAGTTCTTC
few	TRBV7-9	NA	TRBJ2-6	15	CASSPIDSGANVLTF	TGTGCCAGCAGCCCAATAGACTCTGGGGCCAACGTCCTGACTTTC
NA	TRBV7-9	NA	TRBJ1-2	12	CASTQGNYGYTF	TGTGCCAGCACCCAGGGGAACTATGGCTACACCTTC
NA	TRBV9	NA	TRBJ2-3	15	CASSVEGGFTDTQYF	TGTGCCAGCAGCGTAGAGGGCGGGTTCACAGATACGCAGTATTTT
NA	TRBV5-1	NA	TRBJ2-3	15	CASHFSDSSTDTQYF	TGCGCCAGCCACTTTAGTGATTCTAGCACAGATACGCAGTATTTT
NA	TRBV15	NA	TRBJ2-5	14	CATSLGKSKETQYF	TGTGCCACCAGCCTAGGTAAGTCCAAGGAGACCCAGTACTTC
NA	TRBV21-1	NA	TRBJ1-2	13	CASKSQGAHGYTF	TGTGCCAGCAAATCGCAGGGGGCCCATGGCTACACCTTC
NA	TRBV6-1	NA	TRBJ2-2	17	CASSEAHQGLWTGELFF	TGTGCCAGCAGTGAAGCGCACCAGGGGCTATGGACCGGGGAGCTGTTTTTT
NA	TRBV11-2	NA	TRBJ1-4	14	CASSLGFSAEKLFF	TGTGCCAGCAGCTTAGGGTTCTCAGCGGAAAAACTGTTTTTT
NA	TRBV27	TRBD2	TRBJ2-3	15	CASSLGGGAGNTQYF	TGTGCCAGCAGTTTAGGCGGGGGGGCCGGGAATACGCAGTATTTT
NA	TRBV27	NA	TRBJ1-1	16	CASSLDREGENTEAFF	TGTGCCAGCAGTCTAGACCGGGAGGGAGAGAACACTGAAGCTTTCTTT
NA	TRBV7-8	TRBD1	TRBJ2-1	16	CASSPTWTGGYDEQFF	TGTGCCAGCAGCCCCACTTGGACAGGGGGCTATGATGAGCAGTTCTTC
once	TRBV9	TRBD1	TRBJ1-1	13	CASSVGGQGETFF	TGTGCCAGCAGCGTAGGCGGGCAGGGGGAAACTTTCTTT
NA	TRBV7-9	NA	TRBJ1-1	18	CASSLGPRAPVRNTEAFF	TGTGCCAGCAGCTTAGGGCCGCGGGCGCCGGTGAGGAACACTGAAGCTTTCTTT
NA	TRBV5-8	NA	TRBJ2-1	14	CASSFQGRYNEQFF	TGTGCCAGCAGCTTTCAGGGTCGATACAATGAGCAGTTCTTC
NA	TRBV29-1	TRBD2	TRBJ2-1	18	CSALARASGGAEIDEQFF	TGCAGCGCTCTAGCTAGGGCTAGCGGGGGGGCTGAAATAGATGAGCAGTTCTTC
NA	TRBV28	NA	TRBJ1-1	13	CASSHGVNTEAFF	TGTGCCAGCAGCCACGGGGTGAACACTGAAGCTTTCTTT
NA	TRBV14	NA	TRBJ1-2	15	CASSQDWRGNYGYTF	TGTGCCAGCAGCCAAGATTGGAGGGGTAACTATGGCTACACCTTC
NA	TRBV6-5	TRBD1	TRBJ2-7	14	CASSLGQALYEQYF	TGTGCCAGCAGTTTGGGACAGGCCCTCTACGAGCAGTACTTC
NA	TRBV28	TRBD2	TRBJ2-1	16	CASSPRGGTSNGEQFF	TGTGCCAGCAGCCCCAGGGGCGGGACTAGCAACGGTGAGCAGTTCTTC
NA	TRBV19	TRBD1	TRBJ1-6	15	CASSIVQGANSPLHF	TGTGCCAGTAGTATAGTTCAGGGGGCAAATTCACCCCTCCACTTT
NA	TRBV2	TRBD1	TRBJ1-6	15	CASRPWDSQDSPLHF	TGTGCCAGCAGGCCCTGGGACAGCCAGGATTCACCCCTCCACTTT
NA	TRBV7-3	NA	TRBJ2-1	13	CASSRGHGNEQFF	TGTGCCAGCAGCAGGGGACATGGCAATGAGCAGTTCTTC
NA	TRBV10-3	NA	TRBJ2-3	12	CAIAGTTDTQYF	TGTGCCATCGCAGGAACCACAGATACGCAGTATTTT
NA	TRBV10-2	TRBD1	TRBJ1-2	14	CATQGQGGNYGYTF	TGCGCCACCCAGGGGCAGGGGGGAAACTATGGCTACACCTTC
NA	TRBV10-3	TRBD2	TRBJ2-1	15	CAISESSGSYNEQFF	TGTGCCATCAGTGAGTCTAGCGGGAGTTACAATGAGCAGTTCTTC
NA	TRBV27	NA	TRBJ1-2	16	CASRVSYEVGDYGYTF	TGTGCCAGCAGAGTTTCTTATGAGGTTGGCGACTATGGCTACACCTTC
NA	TRBV6-1	TRBD2	TRBJ2-5	15	CASKRVAGGGETQYF	TGTGCCAGCAAGCGGGTAGCGGGAGGGGGAGAGACCCAGTACTTC
NA	TRBV14	TRBD2	TRBJ2-1	20	CASSTAGTSGGAEPNNEQFF	TGTGCCAGCAGCACCGCCGGGACTAGCGGGGGGGCCGAACCGAACAATGAGCAGTTCTTC
NA	TRBV27	NA	TRBJ1-2	13	CASSRGGGRGYTF	TGTGCCAGCAGTCGCGGCGGTGGGAGGGGCTACACCTTC
NA	TRBV7-8	TRBD1	TRBJ2-7	12	CASSSPGGEQYF	TGTGCCAGCAGCTCCCCAGGGGGCGAGCAGTACTTC
NA	TRBV5-6	NA	TRBJ2-1	12	CASSSRVGTEVF	TGTGCCAGCAGCTCGAGGGTTGGTACCGAGGTCTTC
once	TRBV27	NA	TRBJ2-2	15	CASSLGGTNTGELFF	TGTGCCAGCAGTTTAGGCGGAACGAACACCGGGGAGCTGTTTTTT
many	TRBV9	TRBD2	TRBJ2-1	15	CASSEGTSGYNEQFF	TGTGCCAGCAGCGAAGGGACTAGCGGCTACAATGAGCAGTTCTTC
NA	TRBV4-1	NA	TRBJ1-1	13	CASSFQVNTEAFF	TGCGCCAGCAGCTTCCAGGTGAACACTGAAGCTTTCTTT
NA	TRBV2	NA	TRBJ2-5	15	CASSEIGAIQETQYF	TGTGCCAGCAGTGAGATTGGGGCTATCCAAGAGACCCAGTACTTC
NA	TRBV27	NA	TRBJ2-7	15	CASSFGAGGTYEQYF	TGTGCCAGCAGTTTCGGAGCAGGGGGGACCTACGAGCAGTACTTC
few	TRBV4-2	NA	TRBJ2-1	16	CASSQGTTGSYNEQFF	TGTGCCAGCAGCCAAGGCACTACGGGCTCCTACAATGAGCAGTTCTTC
NA	TRBV7-8	TRBD2	TRBJ2-3	19	CASSQGPGLTPEGTDTQYF	TGTGCCAGCAGCCAAGGGCCGGGACTAACCCCGGAGGGCACAGATACGCAGTATTTT
NA	TRBV5-1	TRBD2	TRBJ2-1	14	CASRMSGGAHEQFF	TGCGCCAGCAGAATGAGCGGGGGGGCGCATGAGCAGTTCTTC
NA	TRBV5-1	NA	TRBJ1-1	15	CASSLAGVMNTEAFF	TGCGCCAGCAGCTTGGCCGGGGTAATGAACACTGAAGCTTTCTTT
NA	TRBV6-5	TRBD1	TRBJ2-7	14	CASGTGQGVYEQYF	TGTGCCAGCGGTACGGGACAGGGGGTCTACGAGCAGTACTTC
NA	TRBV7-2	TRBD1	TRBJ1-2	14	CASSFETGLYGYTF	TGTGCCAGCAGCTTTGAGACAGGGCTCTATGGCTACACCTTC
NA	TRBV7-3	TRBD2	TRBJ2-1	15	CASSPYSGAYNEQFF	TGTGCCAGCAGCCCATATAGCGGGGCTTACAATGAGCAGTTCTTC
NA	TRBV7-3	NA	TRBJ2-1	11	CASSQGGEQFF	TGTGCCAGCAGCCAAGGGGGTGAGCAGTTCTTC
NA	TRBV5-6	TRBD2	TRBJ2-3	15	CATSSGREGRDTQYF	TGTGCCACCTCCTCGGGACGGGAGGGCCGAGATACGCAGTATTTT
NA	TRBV28	NA	TRBJ2-5	14	CASSLFQGQETQYF	TGTGCCAGCAGTTTGTTCCAGGGGCAAGAGACCCAGTACTTC
once	TRBV2	TRBD1	TRBJ1-1	17	CASSERGPAYMNTEAFF	TGTGCCAGCAGTGAAAGGGGGCCGGCATATATGAACACTGAAGCTTTCTTT